The next 23 T cell receptor beta chains were all read from a single sample in a study of OX40 agonist ivuxolimab in advanced cancers. Only in-frame clones appear in the TCRdb table, and some are missing; sequencing was by immunoSEQ multiplex PCR. The table has tens of thousands of clones, around 87% seen once. Sequencing used CD4+ or CD8+ T cells sorted from blood, obtained in a trial of the OX40 agonist ivuxolimab. The receptors shown here come from an adult with an advanced solid tumor such as melanoma, head and neck, liver or kidney cancer.

This clone was counted a few times. This rearrangement joins TRBV5-6 to TRBJ2-7; D is ambiguous. CDR1 is SGHDT and CDR2 is YYEEEE in the germline V gene. The CDR3 is 12 residues long. V dropped 0 bases and J dropped 10 bases, with 11 bases sitting between them. The CDR3 DNA sequence: TGTGCCAGCAGCTTGGCTGACCTCCACCAGTACTTC. Residues: CASSLADLHQYF.

The chain uses TRBV16 and TRBJ2-7; 12 nucleotides line up with TRBD2. The CDR3 spans 15 residues. After removal of 2 bases from V and 4 bases from J, the junction contained 3 bases not matched to a gene. The germline V gene encodes CDR1 KGHSY and CDR2 FQNENV. This CDR3 reads CASSQQGLAGYEQYF. The DNA for the CDR3 is TGTGCCAGCAGCCAACAAGGACTAGCGGGATACGAGCAGTACTTC.

J is TRBJ2-2 and V is TRBV14; possibly TRBD2 for D (5 bases). CDR1 and CDR2 (germline): SGHDN, FVKESK. The CDR3 sequence is 13 residues long. Trimming took 4 bases from V and 5 from J, leaving 8 bases between them. CDR3 DNA: TGTGCCAGCAGCCCTACTAGAACCGGGGAGCTGTTTTTT. Protein product: CASSPTRTGELFF.

The chain combines TRBV27 with TRBJ1-1; 8 bases line up with TRBD1. The CDR3 loop spans 16 amino acids. Germline lookup yields CDR1 MNHEY and CDR2 SMNVEV (reference sequence). J was trimmed by 4 bases and V by 6 bases; bases with no gene match: 13. Here the CDR3 reads CASRFPFDRGGTEAFF. CDR3 DNA sequence: TGTGCCAGCAGGTTCCCGTTTGACAGGGGTGGCACTGAAGCTTTCTTT.

This chain joins TRBV28 and TRBJ2-3; TRBD1 is a possible D gene (6 bases). V shed 2 bases and J shed 6 bases, with 18 bases lying between them. The CDR3 loop spans 16 amino acids. The germline V gene has CDR1 MDHEN and CDR2 SYDVKM. CDR3 sequence reads: CASSLGGSGVRDTQYF. CDR3 DNA sequence: TGTGCCAGCAGTTTAGGAGGATCAGGGGTGAGGGATACGCAGTATTTT.

To note about this clone: At one of its ends the junction is not consistent with the germline gene, which may arise from a read error. The chain couples TRBV7-9 to TRBJ2-5; D is perhaps TRBD1 or TRBD2 (5 bases each). Germline V gene lookup returns CDR1 SEHNR and CDR2 FQNEAQ (reference sequence). This CDR3 is 14 amino acids long. The CDR3 here is CASSRPTGQGTQYF. The DNA for the CDR3 is TGTGCCAGCAGCCGTCCAACGGGGCAAGGGACCCAGTACTTC.

V usage is TRBV6-6 and J usage is TRBJ2-7; D might be TRBD1 or TRBD2, each matching 5 bases. Germline V gene lookup returns CDR1 MNHNY and CDR2 SVGAGI (reference sequence). The CDR3 is made up of 12 amino acids. The V end lost 1 base, the J end lost 6 bases, and 7 bases lay between the germline ends. CDR3 protein: CASSYYGAEQYF. DNA of the CDR3: TGTGCCAGCAGTTACTACGGGGCCGAGCAGTACTTC.

V gene TRBV11-2 combines with J gene TRBJ2-1; 7 bases align to TRBD2. Germline CDR1 is SGHAT and CDR2 is FQNNGV. Unmatched junction bases numbered 3, after V lost 1 base and J lost 3 bases. This CDR3 is built from 15 residues. The CDR3 loop is CASSLGVAGYNEQFF. As DNA, the CDR3 is TGTGCCAGCAGCTTAGGGGTAGCGGGCTACAATGAGCAGTTCTTC.

The rearrangement joins TRBV14 to TRBJ2-5, with 8 bases matching TRBD1. Trimming removed 1 base from V and 0 bases from J; junction bases left unmatched: 10. The CDR3 runs to 18 residues. Looked up from germline, CDR1 is SGHDN and CDR2 is FVKESK. The CDR3: CASSQVRQGIFNQETQYF. CDR3 sequence (DNA): TGTGCCAGCAGCCAAGTACGACAGGGGATCTTCAACCAAGAGACCCAGTACTTC.

This chain connects TRBV28 to TRBJ1-2; 9 bases align to TRBD1. The CDR3 has 15 amino acids. V shed 5 bases and J 8 bases; nucleotides not matched to a gene: 12. The V gene's germline CDR1 is MDHEN and CDR2 SYDVKM. The CDR3 DNA follows: TGTGCCAGCAGTCCAAGCCTACAGGGGGCGCAGGGCTACACCTTC. This gives the protein CASSPSLQGAQGYTF.

Only one count was recorded for this clone. This chain connects TRBV19 to TRBJ2-3; D may match TRBD1 or TRBD2 (5 bases each). The CDR3 sequence is 11 residues long. Per the germline V gene, CDR1 is LNHDA and CDR2 is SQIVND (reference sequence). Trimming cost V 7 bases and J 5 bases, with 7 bases left between them. Here the CDR3 DNA reads TGTGCCAGTAAGAGGGGAGATACGCAGTATTTT. Its translation is CASKRGDTQYF.

This rearrangement joins TRBV4-2 to TRBJ1-3, with D unresolved. Trimming left V 0 bases short and J 0 bases short, with 6 bases between. Germline lookup yields CDR1 LGHNA and CDR2 YNFKEQ. The CDR3 has 15 amino acids. CDR3 sequence (DNA): TGTGCCAGCAGCCAAGATCGGGACTCTGGAAACACCATATATTTT. It specifies CASSQDRDSGNTIYF.

The rearrangement uses TRBV11-3 and TRBJ2-1; 9 bases align to TRBD2. Unmatched junction bases numbered 7, after V lost 6 bases and J lost 7 bases. The CDR3 contains 14 residues. Germline CDR1 and CDR2: SGHNT and YENEEA. The CDR3 loop is CASSSGTSRNEQFF. In nucleotides, the CDR3 is TGTGCCAGCAGTTCCGGGACTAGCAGGAATGAGCAGTTCTTC.

The gene calls are TRBV4-1 and TRBJ2-7, with 7 bases fitting TRBD1. The CDR3 has 17 amino acids. Per germline, CDR1 MGHRA and CDR2 YSYEKL. J lost 3 bases, V lost 0 bases, and 11 bases had no gene match. The CDR3 is CASSQDTGDRVGYEQYF. For the CDR3, the DNA is TGCGCCAGCAGCCAAGATACAGGGGATAGAGTGGGCTACGAGCAGTACTTC.

The chain combines TRBV5-1 with TRBJ2-1; 11 nucleotides align to TRBD2. In germline, CDR1 is SGHRS, CDR2 YFSETQ. The CDR3 length is 19 residues. Trimming took 3 bases from V and 2 from J; bases not matched to a gene: 13. CDR3 sequence (DNA): TGCGCCAGCAGCTCGCCACTCAAAAGACTAGCGGGAACCTACAATGAGCAGTTCTTC. Translated, it gives CASSSPLKRLAGTYNEQFF.

The J gene is TRBJ2-5, the V gene TRBV2, with TRBD1 identical over 7 bases. This CDR3 comprises 15 residues. CDR1 SNHLY and CDR2 FYNNEI come from the germline V gene. The V gene end was trimmed by 1 base and the J gene end by 4 bases; junction bases not matched to a gene: 6. The CDR3 loop reads CASSEEGQPRETQYF. In DNA form, the CDR3 reads TGTGCCAGCAGTGAAGAGGGACAGCCCAGAGAGACCCAGTACTTC.

The chain combines TRBV27 with TRBJ2-3; 9 bases are shared with TRBD2. In germline, CDR1 is MNHEY, CDR2 SMNVEV (reference sequence). The V segment lost 5 bases and the J segment 9 bases; nucleotides outside the gene matches: 6. The CDR3 covers 13 residues. The CDR3 DNA sequence: TGTGCCAGCAGTGGGTTAGCGGGAGTGACGCAGTATTTT. It yields the protein CASSGLAGVTQYF.

The gene calls are TRBV6-1 and TRBJ2-1; the match to TRBD2 covers 12 bases. The length of the CDR3 is 16 residues. J gave up 7 bases and V 0 bases, and 4 bases lay outside the gene matches. The germline V gene has CDR1 MNHNS and CDR2 SASEGT. CDR3 in DNA: TGTGCCAGCAGTGAAGCGCTAGCGGGAGGGGGGAATGAGCAGTTCTTC. This encodes CASSEALAGGGNEQFF.

J is TRBJ1-5 and V is TRBV5-3; 8 bases are shared with TRBD1. TRBV5-3 is flagged as an ORF with uncertain function. V lost 0 bases to trimming and J lost 7 bases; unmatched junction nucleotides: 6. The CDR3 has 15 amino acids. The chain's CDR3 is CARSLVDRACQPQHF. In DNA form, the CDR3 reads TGTGCCAGAAGCTTGGTGGACAGGGCTTGCCAGCCCCAGCATTTT.

The V and J genes are TRBV5-1 and TRBJ2-3; 7 positions match TRBD2. The junction had 9 bases not matched to a gene; V was cut back by 0 bases and J by 5 bases. This CDR3 comprises 16 residues. Per the germline V gene, CDR1 is SGHRS and CDR2 is YFSETQ. Here the CDR3 DNA reads TGCGCCAGCAGCTTGGAGGGGCGGGAGACGATAGATACGCAGTATTTT. This codes for CASSLEGRETIDTQYF.

There are a few counts of this clone. This rearrangement joins TRBV7-2 to TRBJ1-5; 7 bases are a match to TRBD1. The CDR3 covers 16 residues. The ends lost 1 base at V and 3 bases at J; junction bases unmatched: 6. CDR1 SGHTA and CDR2 FQGNSA come from the germline V gene. CDR3 bases: TGTGCCAGCAGCTTAGACATGGGACAGTTCAATCAGCCCCAGCATTTT. Protein product: CASSLDMGQFNQPQHF.

The J gene is TRBJ2-7, the V gene TRBV28, with D possibly matching TRBD2 (6 bases). The germline V and J ends were trimmed by 6 bases and 3 bases, with 12 bases remaining between them. The CDR3 runs to 13 residues. Germline lookup yields CDR1 MDHEN and CDR2 SYDVKM. The CDR3 sequence is CASRPGLLYEQYF. DNA for the CDR3: TGTGCCAGCAGGCCGGGACTCCTCTACGAGCAGTACTTC.

V is TRBV19 and J is TRBJ2-7, with D perhaps matching TRBD1 or TRBD2 (5 bases each). Trimming removed 2 bases from V and 5 bases from J, with 7 bases in between. The CDR3 is 12 amino acids. Germline V CDR1 and CDR2: LNHDA, SQIVND (reference sequence). CDR3 in amino acids: CASSIQGHEQYF. CDR3 DNA sequence: TGTGCCAGTAGTATACAGGGACACGAGCAGTACTTC.